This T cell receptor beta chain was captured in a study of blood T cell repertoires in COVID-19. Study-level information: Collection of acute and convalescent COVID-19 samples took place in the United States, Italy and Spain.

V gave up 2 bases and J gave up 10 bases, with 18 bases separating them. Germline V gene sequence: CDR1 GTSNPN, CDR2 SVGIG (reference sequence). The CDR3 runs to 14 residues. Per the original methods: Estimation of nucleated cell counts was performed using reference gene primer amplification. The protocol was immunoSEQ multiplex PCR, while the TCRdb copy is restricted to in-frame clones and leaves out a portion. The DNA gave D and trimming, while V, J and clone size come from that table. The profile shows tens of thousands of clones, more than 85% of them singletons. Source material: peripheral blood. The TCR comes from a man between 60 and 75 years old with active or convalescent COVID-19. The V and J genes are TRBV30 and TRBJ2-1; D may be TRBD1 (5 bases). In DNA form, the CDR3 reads TGTGCCTGGAGTAGTGGGGCCTTTCGCAGGGAGCAGTTCTTC. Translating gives CAWSSGAFRREQFF.